This TCR beta chain emerged from a study of blood T cells in healthy people across ages. CDR3 length: 15 residues. Losses at the gene ends were 1 base for V and 3 bases for J; bases not matched to a gene: 2. CDR1 is LGHNA, CDR2 YSLEER, per germline. Per-sample yields of isolated PBMCs were at least 7 million. A sample-barcoded 5' primer and a J-beta primer mix were used in a second PCR of about 6 to 11 cycles. Each TCR beta cDNA got a 12-nucleotide random molecular identifier. Via MiXCR, TCRdb re-called the 5' RACE reads, giving one row per CDR3 protein. The sample has 730,000 or so distinct CDR3 sequences, approximately 40% seen once; the top ten hold 25% to 35%. Study-wide points: Unsorted PBMC material precluded a definitive naive versus antigen-experienced comparison. Older individuals had lower TCR beta diversity per million T cells (the decline was roughly linear).

This clonotype was counted many times. Antigen specificity is unknown. The sequence derives from an elderly man in good health. The sequencing input was blood. The genes are TRBV4-3 and TRBJ2-1, with 8 positions matching TRBD1. The CDR3 DNA reads TGCGCCAGCAGCCAAGCAGGGGGCTTCTACAATGAGCAGTTCTTC. The encoded protein is CASSQAGGFYNEQFF.